This is a list of T cell receptor beta chains from one sample in a study of blood T cell repertoires in COVID-19. Clones were read by immunoSEQ multiplex PCR, and TCRdb kept only the in-frame ones, dropping some. The sample lists under 300,000 clones; around 90% were seen once. The sequenced sample consisted of peripheral blood. These receptors were obtained from a man aged 45-65 years with acute or convalescent COVID-19. Each CDR3 is given with its conserved first and last residue. D genes are given only for firm matches. Size is omitted from some rows. Given values are once, few, many or a class for expanded clones.

abundance | j_gene | v_gene | d_gene | CDR3nt | CDR3aa
- | TRBJ2-1 | TRBV3-1/TRBV3-2 | - | TGTGCCAGCAGCCAAGGCAGCTCCTACAATGAGCAGTTCTTC | CASSQGSSYNEQFF
- | TRBJ2-7 | TRBV2 | TRBD1 | TGTGCCAGCAGAGGACAGGGAAGCTCCTACGAGCAGTACTTC | CASRGQGSSYEQYF
once | TRBJ1-2 | TRBV3-1/TRBV3-2 | TRBD1 | TGTGCCAGCAGCCAAGTTTCGGGACAGGATGGCTACACCTTC | CASSQVSGQDGYTF
- | TRBJ2-7 | TRBV20-1 | - | TGCAGTGCTTCCCCGGCCTACGAGCAGTACTTC | CSASPAYEQYF
- | TRBJ2-7 | TRBV27 | - | TGTGCCAGCAGTTTAAAGGGGTCCCACGAGCAGTACTTC | CASSLKGSHEQYF
- | TRBJ1-4 | TRBV5-1 | - | TGCGCCAGCAGCTGGAGCCCTGCAACTAATGAAAAACTGTTTTTT | CASSWSPATNEKLFF
- | TRBJ1-1 | TRBV29-1 | - | TGCAGCGTTGACCAGGGGCCGGCTGAAGCTTTCTTT | CSVDQGPAEAFF
- | TRBJ2-7 | TRBV2 | TRBD2 | TGTGCCAGCGTAGAGCCTCAAGGGACTACTACTTACGAGCAGTACTTC | CASVEPQGTTTYEQYF
- | TRBJ1-1 | TRBV6-5 | TRBD1 | TGTGCCAGTAACACAAACAGGGGTTACTTCTTTGAAGCTTTCTTT | CASNTNRGYFFEAFF
- | TRBJ1-1 | TRBV7-9 | - | TGTGCCAGCAGCCCCCCTAACTTTAACACTGAAGCTTTCTTT | CASSPPNFNTEAFF
- | TRBJ2-5 | TRBV11-1 | - | TGTGCCATCTCCAGGGGCCTCGGGGAGACCCAGTACTTC | CAISRGLGETQYF
- | TRBJ2-7 | TRBV19 | TRBD1 | TGTGCCAGTAGTACCCCCAGGACAGGGGGCTACGAGCAGTACTTC | CASSTPRTGGYEQYF
- | TRBJ2-7 | TRBV27 | TRBD2 | TGTGCCAGCCGACCTAGCGGGGGATCCTACGAGCAGTACTTC | CASRPSGGSYEQYF
- | TRBJ2-7 | TRBV5-6 | - | TGTGCCAGCAGCTTGGTGGAGCCGGAGAACTCCTACGAGCAGTACTTC | CASSLVEPENSYEQYF
- | TRBJ1-2 | TRBV5-1 | - | TGCGCCAGCAATCAGGGAGGGTTGGACGGCTACACCTTC | CASNQGGLDGYTF
- | TRBJ2-1 | TRBV6-5 | - | TGTGCCAGCCAGGTCCGGGGAAGGTCCTACAATGAGCAGTTCTTC | CASQVRGRSYNEQFF
- | TRBJ1-6 | TRBV5-1 | TRBD1 | TGCGCCAGCAGCTTGGAGCCGGGACAGGGATATTCACCCCTCCACTTT | CASSLEPGQGYSPLHF
- | TRBJ2-2 | TRBV5-1 | - | TGCGCCAGTCAAACCGAGAACAGGGCCGGGGAGCTGTTTTTT | CASQTENRAGELFF
- | TRBJ2-1 | TRBV27 | - | TGTGCCAGCAGTTTATCTCGGACTGGGAATGAGCAGTTCTTC | CASSLSRTGNEQFF
- | TRBJ1-6 | TRBV5-1 | TRBD1 | TGCGCCAGCAGCCCGACAGGGGTAAATTCACCCCTCCACTTT | CASSPTGVNSPLHF
- | TRBJ2-7 | TRBV6-5 | TRBD2 | TGTGCCAGCACCCCCCTGGGGGGGTCCACCTACGAGCAGTACTTC | CASTPLGGSTYEQYF
- | TRBJ2-1 | TRBV24-1 | TRBD1 | TGTGCCACCAGTGGGGGCGACAGGGGGCTTAGTGAGCAGTTCTTC | CATSGGDRGLSEQFF
- | TRBJ1-1 | TRBV5-1 | TRBD1 | TGCGCCAGCAGCTCGGGGACAGGGCAAGCCACTGAAGCTTTCTTT | CASSSGTGQATEAFF
- | TRBJ2-7 | TRBV12-3/TRBV12-4 | TRBD1 | TGTGCCAGCAGTGGGACAGCAGAGGAGCAGTACTTC | CASSGTAEEQYF
- | TRBJ1-5 | TRBV5-6 | - | TGTGCCAGCAGCTTGGCGGGGGGCACGGGCCAGCCCCAGCATTTT | CASSLAGGTGQPQHF
- | TRBJ2-1 | TRBV6-5 | - | TGTGCCAGCAGTTACTCCCTAGCGAATGAGCAGTTCTTC | CASSYSLANEQFF
once | TRBJ2-2 | TRBV5-4 | TRBD1 | TGTGCCAGCTCGGGGACAGCGAACACCGGGGAGCTGTTTTTT | CASSGTANTGELFF
- | TRBJ2-5 | TRBV19 | TRBD1 | TGTGCCAGTAGTAACGGACAGGGGGCGGACCAGTACTTC | CASSNGQGADQYF
once | TRBJ2-1 | TRBV19 | TRBD2 | TGTGCCAGTAGTAGCGCTAGCGGGGGTTCCTACAATGAGCAGTTCTTC | CASSSASGGSYNEQFF
- | TRBJ2-7 | TRBV19 | - | TGTGCCAGTTCTGGACAGCTAGGCGCCGAGCAGTACTTC | CASSGQLGAEQYF
- | TRBJ2-7 | TRBV7-6 | TRBD1 | TGTGCCAGCAGCCCGGAGATAACAGGGGTCGGCTACGAGCAGTACTTC | CASSPEITGVGYEQYF
- | TRBJ2-2 | TRBV30 | - | TGTGCCTTGGGACCCGGGACTTTCACCGGGGAGCTGTTTTTT | CALGPGTFTGELFF
few | TRBJ2-1 | TRBV21-1 | - | TGTGCCAGCAGCAAAGATCGGGGACAGTTCTTC | CASSKDRGQFF
- | TRBJ2-7 | TRBV5-1 | TRBD2 | TGCGCCAGCAGCGCCCGGGGGGGTCCCTACGAGCAGTACTTC | CASSARGGPYEQYF
- | TRBJ2-2 | TRBV3-1/TRBV3-2 | TRBD2 | TGTGCCAGCAGCTTTAGCGGGGGGGCGAACGGGGAGCTGTTTTTT | CASSFSGGANGELFF
- | TRBJ2-2 | TRBV24-1 | - | TGTGCCACCAGTGACCCTTCCCGGGGCACCGGGGAGCTGTTTTTT | CATSDPSRGTGELFF
- | TRBJ1-1 | TRBV4-2 | TRBD1 | TGTGCCAGCAGCCAAGATGACAGGGAGAACACTGAAGCTTTCTTT | CASSQDDRENTEAFF
- | TRBJ1-2 | TRBV5-4 | TRBD1 | TGTGCCAGCAGCTCGACAGGGGATAATGGCTACACCTTC | CASSSTGDNGYTF
- | TRBJ1-4 | TRBV30 | TRBD1 | TGTGCCTGGGGGTACAGGGGGCACAATGAAAAACTGTTTTTT | CAWGYRGHNEKLFF
- | TRBJ2-7 | TRBV7-2 | TRBD1 | TGTGCCAGCAGCACCCGACAGGGGTCCTACGAGCAGTACTTC | CASSTRQGSYEQYF
- | TRBJ1-2 | TRBV5-1 | - | TGCGCCAGCAGCTTGGATACAGGGAACTATGGCTACACCTTC | CASSLDTGNYGYTF
once | TRBJ2-7 | TRBV24-1 | - | TGTGCCACCAGTGATCCGGACACCTACGAGCAGTACTTC | CATSDPDTYEQYF